A single TCR beta chain is shown here with its context. Antigen unknown. The assay was immunoSEQ multiplex PCR, and TCRdb's table has in-frame clones only and misses some. Here the sample spans 35,000 to 40,000 clones, 49% being singletons. This entry comes from a study of cytotoxic CD8 clonotypes in ibrutinib-treated CLL. Study-wide background: The subjects consisted of some 12 relapsed/refractory and around 15 treatment-naive individuals, with 17 to 18 IGHV unmutated. Study-wide points: Contraction or stability on treatment was seen for public clonotypes, which were uncommon. In comparison with age-matched healthy donors, baseline clonality was higher and tracked circulating CD8+ T-cell counts.

V was cut by 5 bases and J by 6 bases, with 10 bases left in between. The CDR3 spans 11 residues. Germline-derived CDR1 and CDR2 are DFQATT and SNEGSKA (reference sequence). The chain has TRBV20-1 and TRBJ1-1; tentatively, D is TRBD1 (6 bases). Sequenced material: PBMCs, taken before ibrutinib treatment. The TCR comes from a human donor with chronic lymphocytic leukemia. The CDR3 DNA reads TGCAGTGCTGGCAGGGGTGCTGAAGCTTTCTTT. Translating gives CSAGRGAEAFF.